One sample yielded the 25 T cell receptor beta chains listed below, sequenced in a study of cytomegalovirus exposure and HLA in healthy donors. With 60 Vbeta and 13 Jbeta primers, the PCR was carried out. Sequenced by immunoSEQ multiplex PCR; TCRdb stores in-frame clones only, minus some. The repertoire holds over 150,000 clones, with roughly 80% as singletons. The sequenced material came from PBMCs. The source is a woman between 50 and 59 years old in good health and CMV-seropositive.

The chain employs TRBV5-4 and TRBJ1-3; D might be TRBD1 (5 bases). The CDR3 has 15 amino acids. V gave up 4 bases and J gave up 0 bases, with 11 bases separating them. Germline V gives CDR1 SGHNT, CDR2 YYREEE (reference sequence). CDR3 in DNA: TGTGCCAGCAGCCGCGGGGCATACTCTGGAAACACCATATATTTT. Translation: CASSRGAYSGNTIYF.

This clone was seen a handful of times. The chain has TRBV6-5 and TRBJ2-7, with TRBD1 matching 8 bases. The CDR3 has 15 amino acids. Trimming cost V 6 bases and J 2 bases; bases outside gene matches: 9. In germline, CDR1 is MNHEY, CDR2 SVGAGI. The CDR3 DNA is TGTGCCAGCAGGATGGACAGGGACGCTCCCTACGAGCAGTACTTC. Amino acids: CASRMDRDAPYEQYF.

The chain is built from TRBV28 and TRBJ1-4; D call uncertain. V lost 2 bases and J 5 bases, leaving 15 bases between the germline ends. CDR1 MDHEN and CDR2 SYDVKM come from the germline V gene. This CDR3 is 16 amino acids long. The CDR3 coding sequence is TGTGCCAGCAGTTTACCCTGGGGAGAAGCGAATGAAAAACTGTTTTTT. Its protein product is CASSLPWGEANEKLFF.

CDR3 loop: CASSLIAGTLNTEAFF. The DNA of the CDR3 is TGTGCCAGCAGCCTTATCGCCGGGACATTGAACACTGAAGCTTTCTTT. The chain links TRBV11-2 to TRBJ1-1, with TRBD1 as a possible D gene (6 bases). Germline V gives CDR1 SGHAT, CDR2 FQNNGV. The CDR3 sequence is 16 residues long. V was clipped by 5 bases and J by 0 bases, with 16 bases between them.

This clone has a single count. The chain is built from TRBV28 and TRBJ1-2; D ambiguous. CDR3 length: 14 residues. Germline V gene lookup returns CDR1 MDHEN and CDR2 SYDVKM. V lost 4 bases, J lost 8 bases, and 17 bases lay in between. CDR3 coding DNA: TGTGCCAGCAGTTCACCCGAGCCGGGAAAGGGCTACACCTTC. Encoded protein: CASSSPEPGKGYTF.

V and J are TRBV7-9 and TRBJ1-6; 7 bases align to TRBD1. The germline CDR1 and CDR2 sequences are SEHNR and FQNEAQ (reference sequence). Losses at the gene ends were 5 bases for V and 6 bases for J; bases not matched to a gene: 4. The CDR3 loop spans 14 amino acids. Written as DNA, the CDR3 is TGTGCCAGCAGCAGCCGGGACAGTAATTCACCCCTCCACTTT. Protein: CASSSRDSNSPLHF.

The V gene is TRBV29-1, the J gene TRBJ1-1; 8 bases match TRBD1. This CDR3 comprises 13 residues. The germline V gene encodes CDR1 SQVTM and CDR2 ANQGSEA. V was pared by 7 bases and J by 1 base, with 5 bases of the junction left unmatched. For the CDR3, the DNA is TGCAGCGCCCGGGGACAGGCGAACACTGAAGCTTTCTTT. Amino acid sequence: CSARGQANTEAFF.

V gene TRBV6-5 combines with J gene TRBJ1-1, with D possibly matching TRBD1 (6 bases). CDR1 MNHEY and CDR2 SVGAGI come from the germline V gene. Trimming shortened V by 2 bases and J by 1 base, and 11 bases separated the two germline ends. The CDR3 is 15 residues long. CDR3 nucleotide sequence: TGTGCCAGCAGTTACCTCGGGGGGGCGAACACTGAAGCTTTCTTT. Translating it yields CASSYLGGANTEAFF.

The CDR3 DNA reads as TGCGCCAGCTCGGTGGGCACAGATACGCAGTATTTT. Amino acids: CASSVGTDTQYF. The chain couples TRBV5-1 to TRBJ2-3; unclear D gene. The CDR3 is made up of 12 amino acids. With 7 bases removed from V and 1 base from J, the gap between germline ends came to 7 bases. Germline V CDR1 and CDR2: SGHRS, YFSETQ.

This clone appeared once. Here the CDR3 DNA reads TGCGCCAGCAGCTGGACACACGGGGGGAAGGGCACAGATACGCAGTATTTT. Translated, it gives CASSWTHGGKGTDTQYF. The rearrangement uses TRBV5-1 and TRBJ2-3, with 7 bases matching TRBD2. Unmatched junction bases numbered 11, after V lost 3 bases and J lost 1 base. The germline gives CDR1 SGHRS, CDR2 YFSETQ. This CDR3 region has 17 residues.

The chain uses TRBV29-1 and TRBJ1-1, with D possibly matching TRBD1 (5 bases). Germline V gene data show CDR1 as SQVTM and CDR2 as ANQGSEA. V lost 6 bases and J lost 1, with 9 bases in between. CDR3 length: 12 residues. As DNA, the CDR3 is TGCAGCGTCGCCGACAGGAACACTGAAGCTTTCTTT. Its translation is CSVADRNTEAFF.

The V and J genes are TRBV4-2 and TRBJ2-1, with 10 bases that match TRBD2. This CDR3 has 17 amino acids. The germline V gene has CDR1 LGHNA and CDR2 YNFKEQ. V lost 3 bases and J lost 2; bases outside the gene matches: 7. The CDR3 nucleotides read TGTGCCAGCAGCCAGGCCCCGGGACTAGCGACCTACAATGAGCAGTTCTTC. Translation gives CASSQAPGLATYNEQFF.

The chain links TRBV5-4 to TRBJ2-1; unclear D gene. The CDR3 consists of 13 residues. Trimming cost V 2 bases and J 7 bases, with 10 bases left between them. Germline values: CDR1 SGHNT, CDR2 YYREEE (reference sequence). In nucleotides, the CDR3 is TGTGCCAGCAGCTTCCCTGGCAGAAATGAGCAGTTCTTC. This translates into CASSFPGRNEQFF.

V gene TRBV7-6 combines with J gene TRBJ2-7; 13 nucleotides align to TRBD2. V gave up 5 bases and J gave up 4 bases; unmatched junction bases: 5. The CDR3 length is 15 residues. CDR1 is SGHVS, CDR2 FNYEAQ, per germline. CDR3: CASSPGLAGDYEQYF. The CDR3 nucleotides read TGTGCCAGCAGCCCCGGACTAGCGGGAGATTACGAGCAGTACTTC.

The rearrangement joins TRBV7-8 to TRBJ2-1; TRBD1 aligns across 8 bases. V gave up 8 bases and J gave up 0 bases; unmatched junction bases: 3. This CDR3 is built from 14 residues. The germline V gene has CDR1 SGHVS and CDR2 FQNEAQ. CDR3 amino acids: CASGQGYSYNEQFF. Here the CDR3 DNA reads TGTGCCAGCGGACAGGGCTACTCCTACAATGAGCAGTTCTTC. The complete variable domain, with remaining parts taken from reference TRBV7-8 and TRBJ2-1, reads GAGVSQSPRYKVAKRGQDVALRCDPISGHVSLFWYQQALGQGPEFLTYFQNEAQLDKSGLPSDRFFAERPEGSVSTLKIQRTQQEDSAVYLCASGQGYSYNEQFFGPGTRLTVL.

This clone was observed a handful of times. The V gene is TRBV9, the J gene TRBJ2-3; 10 positions match TRBD2. The length of the CDR3 is 14 residues. The V segment lost 4 bases and the J segment 6 bases; nucleotides outside the gene matches: 5. Germline CDR1 reads SGDLS; CDR2 reads YYNGEE. CDR3 sequence: CASSIGLAVDTQYF. The DNA for the CDR3 is TGTGCCAGCAGCATAGGACTAGCGGTGGATACGCAGTATTTT.

The rearrangement links TRBV5-1 to TRBJ2-2; 8 bases line up with TRBD1. The CDR3 has 16 amino acids. Germline values: CDR1 SGHRS, CDR2 YFSETQ. Germline trimming cut 2 bases from V and 5 bases from J; bases unmatched to any gene: 8. The CDR3 region has the DNA TGCGCCAGCAGCTTACGGCAGGGGGCGCGAACCGGGGAGCTGTTTTTT. Translated: CASSLRQGARTGELFF.

The chain is built from TRBV20-1 and TRBJ1-2; D not resolved. Trimming left V 7 bases short and J 4 bases short, with 4 bases between. There are 9 residues in the CDR3. Germline V gene sequence: CDR1 DFQATT, CDR2 SNEGSKA (reference sequence). The CDR3 region is CSVLYGYTF. CDR3 nucleotide sequence: TGCAGTGTCCTCTATGGCTACACCTTC.

The chain employs TRBV28 and TRBJ2-1, with 14 bases fitting TRBD2. Germline V lookup: CDR1 MDHEN, CDR2 SYDVKM. The length of the CDR3 is 16 residues. The V gene end was trimmed by 3 bases and the J gene end by 7 bases; junction bases not matched to a gene: 5. CDR3 DNA sequence: TGTGCCAGCAGTTTCTCGGGACTAGCGGGAGTGAATGAGCAGTTCTTC. It encodes CASSFSGLAGVNEQFF.

The genes are TRBV28 and TRBJ1-1, with D hard to call. Germline V lookup: CDR1 MDHEN, CDR2 SYDVKM. The length of the CDR3 is 14 residues. The V and J ends lost 5 bases and 1 base respectively, with 11 bases between them. CDR3 protein: CASSAWEPNTEAFF. The CDR3 nucleotides read TGTGCCAGCAGTGCTTGGGAGCCGAACACTGAAGCTTTCTTT.

The chain links TRBV6-5 to TRBJ2-5; D unclear. The germline gives CDR1 MNHEY, CDR2 SVGAGI. The length of the CDR3 is 13 residues. V was clipped by 5 bases and J by 2 bases, with 9 bases between them. In DNA, the CDR3 is TGTGCCAGCAGTACCGGGTCTCAAGAGACCCAGTACTTC. As protein: CASSTGSQETQYF.

The sample holds a few counts of this clone. The chain employs TRBV19 and TRBJ1-1; D call uncertain. This CDR3 has 13 residues. Per the germline V gene, CDR1 is LNHDA and CDR2 is SQIVND (reference sequence). V was cut by 0 bases and J by 10 bases, with 12 bases left in between. The chain's CDR3 is CASSIEEGNRAFF. CDR3 sequence (DNA): TGTGCCAGTAGTATAGAGGAGGGAAATCGAGCTTTCTTT.

The chain combines TRBV10-3 with TRBJ2-1, with D perhaps matching TRBD2 (6 bases). The length of the CDR3 is 16 residues. V shed 2 bases and J shed 0 bases, with 11 bases lying between them. Germline loops: CDR1 ENHRY, CDR2 SYGVKD. The CDR3 region is CAISEVAESSYNEQFF. The CDR3 DNA sequence: TGTGCCATCAGTGAGGTAGCGGAGAGCTCCTACAATGAGCAGTTCTTC.

On this clone itself: The junction does not match germline at one end; this may be a read error. The rearrangement joins TRBV12-5 to TRBJ1-5, with TRBD1 as a possible D gene (5 bases). This CDR3 is 15 amino acids long. CDR1 is LGHNT, CDR2 FRNRAP, per germline. This chain's CDR3 is CASGLVLGGNQPRHF. CDR3 nucleotides: TGTGCTAGTGGTTTGGTACTGGGGGGGAATCAGCCCCGGCATTTT.

V and J are TRBV4-3 and TRBJ2-7, with a possible D match to TRBD1 (5 bases). The germline gives CDR1 LGHNA, CDR2 YSLEER. The V end lost 0 bases, the J end lost 4 bases, and 16 bases lay between the germline ends. There are 16 residues in the CDR3. The CDR3 spells CASSQDIDSTPYEQYF. In nucleotides, the CDR3 is TGCGCCAGCAGCCAAGATATAGACAGCACCCCGTACGAGCAGTACTTC.